The present TCR beta chain was sequenced within a study of cytomegalovirus exposure and HLA in healthy donors. Whole-study context: Among the approximately 400 genotyped donors, 70% to 85% were placed in the Caucasian-associated ancestry cluster.

Germline CDR1 reads SGHRS; CDR2 reads YFSETQ. V lost 4 bases, J lost 1 base, and 7 bases stayed unmatched. This CDR3 contains 15 residues. Points from the study as a whole: Previously analyzed data showed that most TCR beta V segments were productive at a frequency of about 87% or about 30%. Donor immune exposure was known only as CMV serostatus.

At collection, donors were nominally healthy, but unrecorded immune exposures were probable. Comments on this clone: Its antigen remains unknown.

The PCR had 60 Vbeta and 13 Jbeta primers. The data were produced by immunoSEQ multiplex PCR, yet TCRdb's version contains in-frame clones alone and is incomplete. The sample yields 150,000 to 200,000 clones, approximately 81% seen once. The source is a man in his fifties in good health and CMV-seropositive. The sequenced sample was PBMCs. This chain connects TRBV5-1 to TRBJ2-5; 7 positions agree with TRBD2. The CDR3 reads CASSPMGGAQETQYF. CDR3 coding DNA: TGCGCCAGCAGCCCGATGGGAGGGGCCCAAGAGACCCAGTACTTC.